The clone carrying this T cell receptor (beta chain) was counted once. Its antigen is unidentified. The sample is drawn from a study of cytotoxic CD8 clonotypes in ibrutinib-treated CLL. Profiling relied on immunoSEQ multiplex PCR, and the TCRdb table lists in-frame clones only, not all of them. The repertoire includes about 200,000 clones, 55% to 85% of them detected once, and around 15% sits in the top ten. Points from the study as a whole: The study found baseline clonality above age-matched healthy donors, tracking circulating CD8+ T-cell counts.

This CDR3 is built from 14 residues. Germline V gene sequence: CDR1 MDHEN, CDR2 SYDVKM. Trimming left V 5 bases short and J 5 bases short, with 15 bases between. This clonotype originated in a human donor with chronic lymphocytic leukemia. The chain joins TRBV28 to TRBJ2-5; D may be TRBD1 or TRBD2 (5 bases each). The sample in question was PBMCs, obtained after 24 months of ibrutinib treatment. The CDR3 region is CASSLQLRDETQYF. CDR3 DNA sequence: TGTGCCAGCAGTCTACAGCTGAGGGACGAGACCCAGTACTTC. Full variable domain (remainder filled in from reference TRBV28 and TRBJ2-5): DVKVTQSSRYLVKRTGEKVFLECVQDMDHENMFWYRQDPGLGLRLIYFSYDVKMKEKGDIPEGYSVSREKKERFSLILESASTNQTSMYLCASSLQLRDETQYFGPGTRLLVL.